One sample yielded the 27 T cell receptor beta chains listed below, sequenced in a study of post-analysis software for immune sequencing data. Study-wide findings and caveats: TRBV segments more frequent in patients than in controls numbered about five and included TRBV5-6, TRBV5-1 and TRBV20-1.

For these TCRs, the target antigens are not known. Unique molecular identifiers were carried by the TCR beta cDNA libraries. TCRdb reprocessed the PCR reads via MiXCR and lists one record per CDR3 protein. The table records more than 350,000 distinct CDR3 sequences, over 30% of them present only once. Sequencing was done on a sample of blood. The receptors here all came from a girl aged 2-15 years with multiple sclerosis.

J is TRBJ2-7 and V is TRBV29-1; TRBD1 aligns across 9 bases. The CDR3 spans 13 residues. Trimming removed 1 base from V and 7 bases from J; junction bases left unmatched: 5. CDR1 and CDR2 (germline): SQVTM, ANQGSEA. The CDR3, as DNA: TGCAGCGTTGAAGGAGGGACAGGGATAGAGCAGTACTTC. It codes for CSVEGGTGIEQYF.

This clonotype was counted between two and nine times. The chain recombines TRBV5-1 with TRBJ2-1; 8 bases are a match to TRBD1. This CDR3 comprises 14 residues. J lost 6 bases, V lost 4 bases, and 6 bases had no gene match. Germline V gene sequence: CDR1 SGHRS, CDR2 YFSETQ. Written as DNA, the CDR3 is TGCGCCAGCAGCCCCCGACAGGGGAGCAATGAGCAGTTCTTC. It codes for CASSPRQGSNEQFF.

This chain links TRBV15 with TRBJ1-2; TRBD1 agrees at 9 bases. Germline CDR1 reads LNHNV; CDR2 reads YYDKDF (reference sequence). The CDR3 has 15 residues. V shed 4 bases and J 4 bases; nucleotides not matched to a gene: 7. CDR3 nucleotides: TGTGCCACCAGCACCCCGGGACAGGGAGCCTATGGCTACACCTTC. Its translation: CATSTPGQGAYGYTF.

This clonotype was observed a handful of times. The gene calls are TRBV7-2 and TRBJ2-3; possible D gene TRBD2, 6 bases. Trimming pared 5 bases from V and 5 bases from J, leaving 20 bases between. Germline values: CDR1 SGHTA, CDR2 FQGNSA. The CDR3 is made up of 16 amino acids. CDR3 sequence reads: CASSTWPGTQLDTQYF. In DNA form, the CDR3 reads TGTGCCAGCAGCACCTGGCCGGGGACTCAATTAGATACGCAGTATTTT.

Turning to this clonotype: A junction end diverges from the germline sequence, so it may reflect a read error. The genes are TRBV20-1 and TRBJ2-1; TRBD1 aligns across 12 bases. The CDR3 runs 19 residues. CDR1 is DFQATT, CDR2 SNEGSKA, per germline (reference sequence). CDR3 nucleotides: TGCAGTGCTAGCCCGCCGGGGACAGGGGGCATCAGGTCCTACAATGGGCAGTTCTTC. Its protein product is CSASPPGTGGIRSYNGQFF.

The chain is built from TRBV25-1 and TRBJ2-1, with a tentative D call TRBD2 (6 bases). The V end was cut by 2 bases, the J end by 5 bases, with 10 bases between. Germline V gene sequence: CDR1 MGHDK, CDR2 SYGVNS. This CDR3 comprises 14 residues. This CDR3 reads CASSEAGSHNEQFF. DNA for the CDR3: TGTGCCAGCAGTGAAGCGGGGTCTCACAATGAGCAGTTCTTC. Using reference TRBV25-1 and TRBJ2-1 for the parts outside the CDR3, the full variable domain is EADIYQTPRYLVIGTGKKITLECSQTMGHDKMYWYQQDPGMELHLIHYSYGVNSTEKGDLSSESTVSRIRTEHFPLTLESARPSHTSQYLCASSEAGSHNEQFFGPGTRLTVL.

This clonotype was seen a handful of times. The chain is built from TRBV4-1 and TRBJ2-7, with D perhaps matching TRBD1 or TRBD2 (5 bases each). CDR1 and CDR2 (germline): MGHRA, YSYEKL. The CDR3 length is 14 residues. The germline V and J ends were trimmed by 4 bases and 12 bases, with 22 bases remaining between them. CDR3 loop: CASSRPGTTELRYF. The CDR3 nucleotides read TGCGCCAGCAGCCGACCCGGGACCACAGAGCTTCGGTACTTC.

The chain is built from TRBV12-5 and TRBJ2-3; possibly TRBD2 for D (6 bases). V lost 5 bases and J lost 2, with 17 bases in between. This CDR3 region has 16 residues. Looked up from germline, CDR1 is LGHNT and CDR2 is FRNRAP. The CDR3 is CASGSDGGAFTDTQYF. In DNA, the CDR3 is TGTGCTAGTGGTAGCGATGGCGGGGCTTTCACAGATACGCAGTATTTT.

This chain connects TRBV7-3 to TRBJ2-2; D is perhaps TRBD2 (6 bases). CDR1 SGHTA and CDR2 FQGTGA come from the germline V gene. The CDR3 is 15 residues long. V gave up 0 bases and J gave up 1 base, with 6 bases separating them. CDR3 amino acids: CASSLTGGNTGELFF. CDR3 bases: TGTGCCAGCAGCTTAACGGGGGGGAACACCGGGGAGCTGTTTTTT.

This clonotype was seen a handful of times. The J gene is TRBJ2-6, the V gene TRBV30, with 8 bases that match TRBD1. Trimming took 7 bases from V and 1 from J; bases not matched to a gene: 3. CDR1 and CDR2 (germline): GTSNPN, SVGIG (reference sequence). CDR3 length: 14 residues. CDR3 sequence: CAFDRGSGANVLTF. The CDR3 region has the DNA TGTGCCTTTGACAGGGGTTCTGGGGCCAACGTCCTGACTTTC. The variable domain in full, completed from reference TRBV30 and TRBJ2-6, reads SQTIHQWPATLVQPVGSPLSLECTVEGTSNPNLYWYRQAAGRGLQLLFYSVGIGQISSEVPQNLSASRPQDRQFILSSKKLLLSDSGFYLCAFDRGSGANVLTFGAGSRLTVL.

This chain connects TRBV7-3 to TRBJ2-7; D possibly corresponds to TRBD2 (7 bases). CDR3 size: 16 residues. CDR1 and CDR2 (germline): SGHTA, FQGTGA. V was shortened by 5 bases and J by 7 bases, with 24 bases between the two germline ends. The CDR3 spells CASSTTSQRGQNEQYF. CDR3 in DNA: TGTGCCAGCAGCACCACAAGCCAGCGGGGACAAAATGAGCAGTACTTC.

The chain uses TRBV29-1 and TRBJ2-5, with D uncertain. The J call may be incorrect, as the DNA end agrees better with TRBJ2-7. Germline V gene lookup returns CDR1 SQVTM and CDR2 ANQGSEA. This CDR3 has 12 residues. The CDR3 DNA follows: TGCAGCGTTGGTCAGGCAGTCTACGAGCAGTACTTC. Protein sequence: CSVGQAVYEQYF.

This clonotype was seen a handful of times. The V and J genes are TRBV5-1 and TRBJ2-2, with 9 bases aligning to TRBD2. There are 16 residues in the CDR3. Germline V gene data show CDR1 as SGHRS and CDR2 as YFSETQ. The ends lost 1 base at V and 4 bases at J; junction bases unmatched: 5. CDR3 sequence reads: CASSLQVAGATGELFF. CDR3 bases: TGCGCCAGCAGCTTGCAGGTAGCGGGGGCCACCGGGGAGCTGTTTTTT.

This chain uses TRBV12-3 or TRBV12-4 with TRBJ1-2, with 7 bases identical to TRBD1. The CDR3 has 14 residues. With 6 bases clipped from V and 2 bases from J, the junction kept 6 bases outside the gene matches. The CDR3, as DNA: TGTGCCAGCAGGGCAGGGGGTAGAAACTATGGCTACACCTTC. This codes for CASRAGGRNYGYTF.

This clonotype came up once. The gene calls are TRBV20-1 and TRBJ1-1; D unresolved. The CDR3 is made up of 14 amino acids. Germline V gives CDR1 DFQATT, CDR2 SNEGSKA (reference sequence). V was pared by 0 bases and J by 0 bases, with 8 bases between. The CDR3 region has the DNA TGCAGTGCTAGAGAAGACACCGTGAACACTGAAGCTTTCTTT. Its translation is CSAREDTVNTEAFF.

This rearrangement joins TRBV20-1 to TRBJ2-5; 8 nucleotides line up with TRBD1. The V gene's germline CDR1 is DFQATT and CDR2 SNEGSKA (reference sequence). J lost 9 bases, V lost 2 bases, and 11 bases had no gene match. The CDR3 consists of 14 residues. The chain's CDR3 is CSARSTGVPMSQYF. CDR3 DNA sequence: TGCAGTGCTAGATCGACAGGGGTCCCCATGTCCCAGTACTTC.

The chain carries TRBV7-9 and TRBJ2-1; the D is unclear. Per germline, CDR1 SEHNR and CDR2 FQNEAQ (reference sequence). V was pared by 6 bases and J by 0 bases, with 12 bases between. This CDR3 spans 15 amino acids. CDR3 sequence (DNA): TGTGCCAGCAGTAACTGGGTCCCCTCCTACAATGAGCAGTTCTTC. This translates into CASSNWVPSYNEQFF.

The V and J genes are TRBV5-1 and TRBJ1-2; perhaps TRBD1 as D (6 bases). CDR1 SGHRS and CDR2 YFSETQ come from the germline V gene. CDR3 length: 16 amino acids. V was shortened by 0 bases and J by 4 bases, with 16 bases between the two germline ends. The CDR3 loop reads CASSLVTGQTPYGYTF. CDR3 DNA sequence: TGCGCCAGCAGCTTGGTAACCGGACAGACTCCCTATGGCTACACCTTC.

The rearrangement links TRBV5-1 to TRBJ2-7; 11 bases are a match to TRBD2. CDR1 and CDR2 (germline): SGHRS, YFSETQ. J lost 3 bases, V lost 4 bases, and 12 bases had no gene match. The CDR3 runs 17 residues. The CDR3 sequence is CASSHDWPLAGDYEQYF. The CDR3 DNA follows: TGCGCCAGCAGCCACGATTGGCCACTAGCGGGGGACTACGAGCAGTACTTC. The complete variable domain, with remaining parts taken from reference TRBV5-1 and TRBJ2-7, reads KAGVTQTPRYLIKTRGQQVTLSCSPISGHRSVSWYQQTPGQGLQFLFEYFSETQRNKGNFPGRFSGRQFSNSRSEMNVSTLELGDSALYLCASSHDWPLAGDYEQYFGPGTRLTVT.

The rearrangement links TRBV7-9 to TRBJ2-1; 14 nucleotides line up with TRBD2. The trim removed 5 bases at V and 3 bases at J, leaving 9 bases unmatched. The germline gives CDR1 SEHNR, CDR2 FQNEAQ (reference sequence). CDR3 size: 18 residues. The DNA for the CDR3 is TGTGCCAGCAGCATAAGGACTAGCGGGGGGATGTACTACAATGAGCAGTTCTTC. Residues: CASSIRTSGGMYYNEQFF.

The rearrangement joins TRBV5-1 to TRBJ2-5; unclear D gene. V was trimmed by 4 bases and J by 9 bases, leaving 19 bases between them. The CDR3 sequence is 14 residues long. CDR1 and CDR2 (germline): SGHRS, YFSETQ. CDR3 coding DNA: TGCGCCAGCAGCGTGACTTCTACGATTAGGGCCCAGTACTTC. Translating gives CASSVTSTIRAQYF.

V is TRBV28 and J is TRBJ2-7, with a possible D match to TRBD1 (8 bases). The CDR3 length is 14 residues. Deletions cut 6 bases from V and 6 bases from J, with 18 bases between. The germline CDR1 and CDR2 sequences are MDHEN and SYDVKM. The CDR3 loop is CASSVTGEGTEQYF. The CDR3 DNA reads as TGTGCCAGCAGCGTGACAGGGGAGGGAACCGAGCAGTACTTC.

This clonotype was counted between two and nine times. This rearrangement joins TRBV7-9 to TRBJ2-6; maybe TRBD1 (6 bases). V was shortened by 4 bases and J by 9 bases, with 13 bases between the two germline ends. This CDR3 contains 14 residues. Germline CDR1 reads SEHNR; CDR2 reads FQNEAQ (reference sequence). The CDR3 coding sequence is TGTGCCAGCAGCTCTAACAGGGCTCTCAACGTCCTGACTTTC. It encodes CASSSNRALNVLTF. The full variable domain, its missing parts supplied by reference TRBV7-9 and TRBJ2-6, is DTGVSQNPRHKITKRGQNVTFRCDPISEHNRLYWYRQTLGQGPEFLTYFQNEAQLEKSRLLSDRFSAERPKGSFSTLEIQRTEQGDSAMYLCASSSNRALNVLTFGAGSRLTVL.

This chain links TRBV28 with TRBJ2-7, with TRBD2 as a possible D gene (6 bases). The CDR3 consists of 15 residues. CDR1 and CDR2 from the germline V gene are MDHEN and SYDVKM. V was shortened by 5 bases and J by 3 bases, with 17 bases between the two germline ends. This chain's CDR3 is CASSARGLAYYEQYF. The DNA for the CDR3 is TGTGCCAGCAGTGCCCGTGGGCTAGCGTACTACGAGCAGTACTTC.

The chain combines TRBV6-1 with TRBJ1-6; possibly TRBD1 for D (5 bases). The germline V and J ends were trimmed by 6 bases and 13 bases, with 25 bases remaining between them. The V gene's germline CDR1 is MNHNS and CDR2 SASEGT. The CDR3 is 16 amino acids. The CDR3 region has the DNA TGTGCCAGCAGAGCCGGGACGGGGGGTTCCTCGTATCCCCTCCACTTT. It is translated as CASRAGTGGSSYPLHF.

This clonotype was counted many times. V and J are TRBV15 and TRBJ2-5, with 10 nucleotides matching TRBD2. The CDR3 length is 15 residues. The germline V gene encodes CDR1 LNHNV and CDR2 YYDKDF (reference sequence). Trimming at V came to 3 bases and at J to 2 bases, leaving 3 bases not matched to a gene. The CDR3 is CATSRDSGGQETQYF. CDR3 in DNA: TGTGCCACCAGCAGGGATAGCGGGGGGCAAGAGACCCAGTACTTC.

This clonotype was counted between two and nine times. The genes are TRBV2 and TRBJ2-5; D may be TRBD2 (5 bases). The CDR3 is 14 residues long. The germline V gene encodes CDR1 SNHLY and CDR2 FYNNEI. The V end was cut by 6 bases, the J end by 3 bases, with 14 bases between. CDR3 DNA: TGTGCCAGCAGCCGACGATGGGGAGAAGAGACCCAGTACTTC. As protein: CASSRRWGEETQYF.